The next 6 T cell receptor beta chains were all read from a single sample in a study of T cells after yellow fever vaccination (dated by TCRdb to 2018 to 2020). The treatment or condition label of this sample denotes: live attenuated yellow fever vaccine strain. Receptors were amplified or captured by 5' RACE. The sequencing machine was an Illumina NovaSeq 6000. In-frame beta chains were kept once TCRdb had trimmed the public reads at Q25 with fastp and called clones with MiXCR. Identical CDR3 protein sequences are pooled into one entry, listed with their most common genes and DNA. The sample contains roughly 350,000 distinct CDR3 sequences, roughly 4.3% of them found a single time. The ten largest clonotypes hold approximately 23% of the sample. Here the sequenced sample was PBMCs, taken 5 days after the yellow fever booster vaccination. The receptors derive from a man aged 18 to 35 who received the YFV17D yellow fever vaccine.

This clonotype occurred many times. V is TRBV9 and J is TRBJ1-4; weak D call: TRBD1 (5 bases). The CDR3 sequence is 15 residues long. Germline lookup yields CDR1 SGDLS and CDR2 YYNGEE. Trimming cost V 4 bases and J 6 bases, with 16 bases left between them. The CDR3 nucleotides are TGTGCCAGCAGCCCCCGGGACGGAAAGCATGAAAAACTGTTTTTT. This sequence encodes CASSPRDGKHEKLFF.

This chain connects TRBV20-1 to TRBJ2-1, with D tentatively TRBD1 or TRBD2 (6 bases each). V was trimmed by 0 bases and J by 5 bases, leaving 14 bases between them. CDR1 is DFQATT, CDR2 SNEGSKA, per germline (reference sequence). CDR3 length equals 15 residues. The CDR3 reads CSARESRGGDNEQFF. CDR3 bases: TGCAGTGCTAGAGAGAGCAGGGGAGGTGACAATGAGCAGTTCTTC.

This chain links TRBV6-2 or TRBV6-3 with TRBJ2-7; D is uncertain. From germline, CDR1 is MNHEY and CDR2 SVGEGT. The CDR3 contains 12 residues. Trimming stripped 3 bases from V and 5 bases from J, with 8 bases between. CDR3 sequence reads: CASSYLGNEQYF. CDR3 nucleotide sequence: TGTGCCAGCAGTTATCTGGGTAACGAGCAGTACTTC.

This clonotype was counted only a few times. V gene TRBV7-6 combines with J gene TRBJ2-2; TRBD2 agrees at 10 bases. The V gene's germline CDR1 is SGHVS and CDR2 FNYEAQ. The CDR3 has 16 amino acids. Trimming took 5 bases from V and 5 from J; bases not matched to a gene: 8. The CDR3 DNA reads TGTGCCAGCAGCAGAGGCCAGCGGGGGGGAACCGGGGAGCTGTTTTTT. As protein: CASSRGQRGGTGELFF.

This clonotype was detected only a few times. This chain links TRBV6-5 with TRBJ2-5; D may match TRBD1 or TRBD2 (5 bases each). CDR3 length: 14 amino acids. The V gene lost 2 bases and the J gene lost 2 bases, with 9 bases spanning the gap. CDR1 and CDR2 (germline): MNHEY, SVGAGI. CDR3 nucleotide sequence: TGTGCCAGCAGTTACGTGGGGGAACAAGAGACCCAGTACTTC. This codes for CASSYVGEQETQYF.

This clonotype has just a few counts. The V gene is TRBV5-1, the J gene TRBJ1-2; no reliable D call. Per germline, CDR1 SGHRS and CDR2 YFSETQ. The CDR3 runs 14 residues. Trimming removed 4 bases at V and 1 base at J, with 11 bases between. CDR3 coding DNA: TGCGCCAGCAGCCCCGACGTCTTTAACTATGGCTACACCTTC. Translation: CASSPDVFNYGYTF.